The sequence of this T cell receptor (beta chain) was determined in a study of T cell changes during pregnancy in multiple sclerosis. The CDR3 runs 14 residues. The V and J ends lost 4 bases and 10 bases, in that order; junction bases with no gene match: 7. Germline V lookup: CDR1 SGHVS, CDR2 FQNEAQ. Concerning this clone: Other DNA sequences of this sample code for an identical CDR3.

Assay used: immunoSEQ multiplex PCR; TCRdb lists only in-frame clones, some missing. The sample includes approximately 100,000 clones, roughly 90% of them seen just once. The sequence was obtained from a female donor with multiple sclerosis, enrolled in a pregnancy study. The rearrangement uses TRBV7-8 and TRBJ1-6; the match to TRBD1 covers 7 bases. The specimen was peripheral blood, collected after pregnancy. The CDR3 sequence: CASSSNTGDSPLHF. In DNA form, the CDR3 reads TGTGCCAGCAGCTCCAACACAGGGGACTCACCCCTCCACTTT.